This T cell receptor (beta chain) was retrieved from a study of blood T cells in healthy people across ages. This clonotype appeared a few times. Its antigen is not known. The CDR3 extends over 14 amino acids. Trimming left V 2 bases short and J 7 bases short, with 15 bases between. Germline CDR1 reads DFQATT; CDR2 reads SNEGSKA (reference sequence). It was with a sample-barcoded 5' primer and a J-beta primer mix that a second PCR of roughly 7 to 12 cycles was run. The study obtained at least 3 million CDR3-containing paired-end reads from every sample. TCRdb processed the 5' RACE reads anew with MiXCR; each CDR3 protein has one entry. The repertoire includes over a million distinct CDR3 sequences, approximately 26% of them detected once, and 0.65% to 0.95% sits in the top ten. Broader study findings: In these data, TCR beta diversity tracked strongly with naive T cell percentage.

These data are also associated with another study on T cells of mothers and their children.

This TCR was sampled from a girl aged 2 to 10 in good health. This sequence joins TRBV20-1 and TRBJ2-1; D not certain. The specimen was blood. The DNA of the CDR3 is TGCAGTGCTAGAAACAGAGTCCTCAGTAATGAGCAGTTCTTC. Its protein is CSARNRVLSNEQFF.